This is a list of T cell receptor beta chains from one sample in a study of cytomegalovirus exposure and HLA in healthy donors. The data were produced by immunoSEQ multiplex PCR, yet TCRdb's version contains in-frame clones alone and is incomplete. Of fewer than 250,000 clones listed, around 75% are singletons. The sequenced material came from PBMCs. The receptor set was obtained from a woman in her thirties in good health and CMV-seropositive. Both conserved end residues are part of each CDR3. A D gene is named only where the DNA matches it firmly. Some rows mark clone size as missing; the rest say once, few, many or name a class of expanded clone.

size: -
J: TRBJ1-2
V: TRBV6-1
D: -
CDR3: CASSGGLYGYTF

size: -
J: TRBJ2-7
V: TRBV5-1
D: TRBD1
CDR3: CASSSVTGTGGEQYF

size: -
J: TRBJ2-1
V: TRBV9
D: TRBD2
CDR3: CASRPGLAGGPYNEQFF

size: once
J: TRBJ1-2
V: TRBV6-5
D: -
CDR3: CASRQRGGYTF

size: -
J: TRBJ2-3
V: TRBV19
D: -
CDR3: CASSLAAGYTDTQYF

size: -
J: TRBJ1-2
V: TRBV10-1
D: TRBD1
CDR3: CASSEFRTGNDGYTF

size: -
J: TRBJ2-2
V: TRBV6-5
D: -
CDR3: CAARGGAIRELFF

size: -
J: TRBJ2-2
V: TRBV19
D: TRBD1
CDR3: CASSVLGQGSGELFF

size: -
J: TRBJ2-3
V: TRBV9
D: TRBD2
CDR3: CASSPLTPPGGPTDTQYF

size: -
J: TRBJ2-5
V: TRBV4-2
D: TRBD2
CDR3: CASSQDGLAGDKYQETQYF

size: -
J: TRBJ2-3
V: TRBV27
D: TRBD2
CDR3: CASSFSSGIVSTDTQYF

size: -
J: TRBJ1-1
V: TRBV6-4
D: -
CDR3: CASSGQGNTEAFF

size: -
J: TRBJ2-7
V: TRBV19
D: TRBD1
CDR3: CASSPGQGAYEQYF

size: -
J: TRBJ2-5
V: TRBV28
D: -
CDR3: CASSVLRRETQYF

size: -
J: TRBJ2-1
V: TRBV2
D: -
CDR3: CASRWAGNEQFF